The subject of this entry is one T cell receptor beta chain. Its antigen is not known. The data belong to a study of vaccination and CD4 T cells after COVID-19. Study-wide points: A median of approximately 90% of reactive clones, in convalescent patients, became evident only post-vaccination.

Trimming removed 4 bases from V and 4 bases from J, with 38 bases in between. Germline CDR1 SGHTA, CDR2 FQGNSA. The CDR3 extends over 22 amino acids. The treatment was: roughly ten-day PBMC culture with coronavirus spike peptide pools or control peptides (ViraFEST assay). An Oncomine TCR Beta short-read assay was used to sequence the DNA from cultured CD4+ T cells. Once CD4+ T cells had been cultured, genomic DNA was extracted from them. TCRdb re-analysed the PCR reads in MiXCR, keeping a single row per CDR3 protein. The sample includes 6,400 or so distinct CDR3 sequences, around 22% of them seen just once.

The TCR was taken from a human donor who had recovered from COVID-19. The V gene is TRBV7-2, the J gene TRBJ2-7, with D maybe TRBD2 (8 bases). Sequenced material: CD4+ T cells from blood, cultured in vitro, taken after SARS-CoV-2 vaccination. CDR3 protein: CASSSRDSFRSVGTRGGYEQYF. In nucleotides, the CDR3 is TGTGCCAGCAGCTCACGGGACAGCTTTAGGTCGGTCGGGACTAGAGGGGGTTACGAGCAGTACTTC.